Below, one T cell receptor beta chain is given with its context. The record originates from a study of shared T cell receptors in the human thymus. Sequencing used immunoSEQ multiplex PCR; TCRdb keeps in-frame clones, though not all of them. The sample has about 660,000 clones; about 87% are singletons. This sample was also put to use in a study of human thymus T cells. That work adds: The source of the thymus tissue was resections taken during corrective heart surgery. There appeared to be biased usage of V and J genes in thymic and blood repertoires. Among unrelated individuals, related research reported thymic repertoires that overlapped highly.

Sequencing input: thymocytes. The sequence was collected from a boy under two years old with a congenital heart defect.

The CDR3 nucleotides are TGTGCCAGCTCGCACGATCCAGTGACAGGGGTGTTGGACGAGCAGTACTTC. Protein product: CASSHDPVTGVLDEQYF. The chain uses TRBV18 and TRBJ2-7; TRBD1 matches 8 bases. V shed 6 bases, J shed 5 bases, and the junction held 18 bases outside the gene matches. The germline V gene encodes CDR1 KGHSH and CDR2 LQKENI. The CDR3 has 17 residues. The full variable domain, completed using reference TRBV18 and TRBJ2-7, is NAGVMQNPRHLVRRRGQEARLRCSPMKGHSHVYWYRQLPEEGLKFMVYLQKENIIDESGMPKERFSAEFPKEGPSILRIQQVVRGDSAAYFCASSHDPVTGVLDEQYFGPGTRLTVT.